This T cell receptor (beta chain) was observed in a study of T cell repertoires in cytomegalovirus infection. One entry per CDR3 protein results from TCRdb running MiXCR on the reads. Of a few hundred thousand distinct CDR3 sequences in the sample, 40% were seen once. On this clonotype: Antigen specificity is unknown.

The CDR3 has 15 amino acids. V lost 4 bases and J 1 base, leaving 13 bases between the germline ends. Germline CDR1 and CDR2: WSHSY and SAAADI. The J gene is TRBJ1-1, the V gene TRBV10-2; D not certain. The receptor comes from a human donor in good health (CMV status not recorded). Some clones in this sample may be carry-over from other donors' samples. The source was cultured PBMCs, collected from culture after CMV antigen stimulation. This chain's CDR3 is CASSGGFPKNTEAFF. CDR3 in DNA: TGCGCCAGCAGTGGGGGATTTCCCAAGAACACTGAAGCTTTCTTT.